This T cell receptor (beta chain) was observed in a study of blood T cell repertoires in COVID-19. TCRdb keeps only in-frame clones here, not all; method: immunoSEQ multiplex PCR. The sample yields around 80,000 clones, over 75% seen once. The germline gives CDR1 LGHDT, CDR2 YNNKEL (reference sequence). The CDR3 totals 19 residues. V lost 4 bases, J lost 0 bases, and 15 bases stayed unmatched. V gene TRBV3-1 (or the pseudogene TRBV3-2) combines with J gene TRBJ1-3, with 7 bases that match TRBD1. Sequenced: peripheral blood. The sequence derives from a woman of 80 years or more with acute or convalescent COVID-19. CDR3: CASSPIGGGGAVSGNTIYF. The DNA for the CDR3 is TGTGCCAGCAGCCCCATAGGGGGCGGTGGGGCCGTCTCTGGAAACACCATATATTTT.